This T cell receptor beta chain was recorded in a study of T cell responses to AZD1222 COVID-19 vaccine. Pooling was applied to second doses at about 4 or about 12 weeks. Overall study findings and caveats: Nearly half of unique spike-specific TCRs reportedly avoided B.1.351 and B.1.1.7 mutated regions. The study found Spike-specific TCR breadth and depth rose after two AZD1222 doses. Repertoire sampling was restricted to post-peak T cell response timepoints.

Here immunoSEQ multiplex PCR was the method, and the copy in TCRdb shows in-frame clones only, minus some. The repertoire includes 95,000 to 110,000 clones, roughly nine tenths of them detected once, and about 5% sits in the top ten. Notes on this clone: Its antigen is undetermined.

The sequence was collected from an adult who received the AZD1222 COVID-19 vaccine. The specimen comprised peripheral blood, sampled 28 days after the second AZD1222 dose.

Written as DNA, the CDR3 is TGTGCCAGCAGTTTTAATGGGGTTTGGCAGCCCCAGCATTTT. This encodes CASSFNGVWQPQHF. V and J are TRBV28 and TRBJ1-5; D is unresolved. From germline, CDR1 is MDHEN and CDR2 SYDVKM. CDR3 size: 14 residues. V was trimmed by 3 bases and J by 7 bases, leaving 13 bases between them.